The clone carrying this T cell receptor beta chain was counted many times. Using its own MiXCR run on the 5' RACE reads, TCRdb lists one record per CDR3 protein. The table has 200,000 to 250,000 distinct CDR3 sequences, approximately 8.4% seen once; the top ten hold 4% to 5%. CDR3 length equals 13 residues. V was shortened by 4 bases and J by 7 bases, with 11 bases between the two germline ends. CDR1 and CDR2 from the germline V gene are ENHRY and SYGVKD. These data belong to a study of CD8 T cells in ankylosing spondylitis. The receptor's source is a female donor with ankylosing spondylitis or in good health (not recorded which). Material for sequencing was blood, either unsorted or a sorted T cell fraction (not recorded which). This chain joins TRBV10-3 and TRBJ2-1; tentative D call: TRBD1 (6 bases). The CDR3 nucleotides read TGTGCCATCAGTGGGGGGCGCGAGAATGAGCAGTTCTTC. It specifies CAISGGRENEQFF.